Below, 25 T cell receptor beta chains from the same sample are listed, as sequenced in a study of Graves' ophthalmopathy and Graves' hyperthyroidism. Investigators amplified TCR beta CDR3 regions from RNA transcripts. The first-round RT-PCR employed HTBI primers together with the Qiagen OneStep RT-PCR kit. A multiplex PCR was then performed as the second round. TCRdb fed the multiplex PCR reads into MiXCR, producing one record per CDR3 protein. Of over 11,000 distinct CDR3 sequences listed, roughly 45% are singletons. Sequenced material: peripheral blood. These receptors were taken from a woman under 40 with Graves' ophthalmopathy.

A note on this clonotype: A much larger clone sits a single nucleotide away, making a read error possible. The chain combines TRBV6-1 with TRBJ2-7; unclear D gene. From germline, CDR1 is MNHNS and CDR2 SASEGT. The CDR3 length is 13 residues. As DNA, the CDR3 is TGTGCCGGCAGTGAACGGAATCTCTACGAGCAGCACTTC. This sequence encodes CAGSERNLYEQHF.

This rearrangement joins TRBV11-2 to TRBJ2-2; 7 nucleotides match TRBD1. The CDR3 contains 16 residues. Germline-derived CDR1 and CDR2 are SGHAT and FQNNGV. With V trimmed by 4 bases and J by 5 bases, 10 bases remained unmatched. Here the CDR3 DNA reads TGTGCCAGCAGCTCCCCGAGGGGGCGGAATACCGGGGAGCTGTTTTTT. The encoded protein is CASSSPRGRNTGELFF.

This chain joins TRBV20-1 and TRBJ2-3; 11 bases agree with TRBD2. V dropped 2 bases and J dropped 2; count of bases not matched to a gene: 9. The CDR3 is 17 amino acids. CDR1 DFQATT and CDR2 SNEGSKA come from the germline V gene (reference sequence). The CDR3 here is CSARLVTSGSITDTQYF. The CDR3 region has the DNA TGCAGTGCTAGATTGGTAACTAGCGGGAGTATCACAGATACGCAGTATTTT.

This clonotype is deemed medium-sized. This chain uses TRBV20-1 with TRBJ2-2; D may match TRBD1 or TRBD2 (6 bases each). Germline CDR1 is DFQATT and CDR2 is SNEGSKA (reference sequence). V lost 4 bases and J 8 bases, leaving 23 bases between the germline ends. The CDR3 length is 16 residues. The CDR3 DNA sequence: TGCAGTGCTACCTCGGTCCGGGGGCCCGGGGCTGGGGAGCTGTTTTTT. Protein: CSATSVRGPGAGELFF.

For this clonotype: Germline and junction disagree at one end, which may indicate a read error. CDR3 bases: TGTGCCAGCCAACTAGCGGGAGGCCGCTACGATGAGCAGTTCTTC. Protein product: CASQLAGGRYDEQFF. This chain uses TRBV11-1 with TRBJ2-1; 12 nucleotides match TRBD2. CDR3 length: 15 amino acids. Germline V gives CDR1 SGHAT, CDR2 FQDESV (reference sequence).

The sample holds many counts of this clonotype. This chain uses TRBV29-1 with TRBJ2-7; D possibly corresponds to TRBD1 (5 bases). V was cut by 3 bases and J by 9 bases, with 12 bases left in between. The CDR3 is 11 amino acids. The germline gives CDR1 SQVTM, CDR2 ANQGSEA. In DNA, the CDR3 is TGCAGCGTTGAGACAGATTTCGGGCAGTACTTC. Its translation is CSVETDFGQYF.

Only a few counts were recorded for this clonotype. The chain carries TRBV6-4 and TRBJ2-3, with 12 bases identical to TRBD2. The CDR3 has 16 amino acids. CDR1 is MRHNA and CDR2 is SNTAGT in the germline V gene. V was pared by 3 bases and J by 2 bases, with 3 bases of the junction left unmatched. Here the CDR3 reads CASSETSGSITDTQYF. The CDR3 coding sequence is TGTGCCAGCAGTGAGACTAGCGGGAGTATCACAGATACGCAGTATTTT.

This chain links TRBV20-1 with TRBJ2-1; TRBD2 aligns across 11 bases. Germline V lookup: CDR1 DFQATT, CDR2 SNEGSKA (reference sequence). The CDR3 is made up of 17 amino acids. Trimming cost V 3 bases and J 1 base; bases outside gene matches: 8. This CDR3 reads CSARGSGGGGSYNEQFF. In DNA, the CDR3 is TGCAGTGCTAGGGGTAGCGGGGGGGGGGGATCCTACAATGAGCAGTTCTTC.

On this clonotype: The germline gene is not matched at one end of the junction; a read error may be the cause. V and J are TRBV5-1 and TRBJ2-1; 8 bases are shared with TRBD2. This CDR3 contains 15 residues. CDR1 SGHRS and CDR2 YFSETQ come from the germline V gene. For the CDR3, the DNA is TGCGCCAGCAGTTTGGCGGGGGGAAAGTTGAATGAGCAGTTCTTC. Its translation is CASSLAGGKLNEQFF. The whole variable domain, remainder taken from reference TRBV5-1 and TRBJ2-1, is KAGVTQTPRYLIKTRGQQVTLSCSPISGHRSVSWYQQTPGQGLQFLFEYFSETQRNKGNFPGRFSGRQFSNSRSEMNVSTLELGDSALYLCASSLAGGKLNEQFFGPGTRLTVL.

This sequence joins TRBV19 and TRBJ1-4; D perhaps matches TRBD1 (5 bases). The CDR3 is 14 amino acids. Germline assignment: CDR1 LNHDA and CDR2 SQIVND (reference sequence). V was pared by 9 bases and J by 6 bases, with 17 bases between. The CDR3 spells CASRTRGIDEKLFF. DNA of the CDR3: TGTGCCAGCAGAACTCGGGGGATAGATGAAAAACTGTTTTTT.

Many counts were recorded for this clonotype. A much larger clone lies one base from this, so it may be a read error. This CDR3 reads CASREEGYTF. CDR3 DNA: TGTGCCAGCAGGGAGGAGGGCTACACCTTC. The chain joins TRBV6-1 to TRBJ1-2, with D unresolved. The CDR3 contains 10 residues. CDR1 MNHNS and CDR2 SASEGT come from the germline V gene. Trimming stripped 6 bases from V and 8 bases from J, with 7 bases between.

This clonotype has a handful of counts. This sequence joins TRBV19 and TRBJ2-3, with 14 nucleotides matching TRBD2. V lost 10 bases and J lost 10; bases outside the gene matches: 13. The CDR3 covers 15 residues. CDR1 LNHDA and CDR2 SQIVND come from the germline V gene (reference sequence). CDR3: CATQGGTSGSRAQYF. The CDR3 bases are TGTGCCACCCAGGGGGGGACTAGCGGGAGTAGAGCGCAGTATTTT.

The rearrangement joins TRBV29-1 to TRBJ2-7; D call uncertain. Germline V gene lookup returns CDR1 SQVTM and CDR2 ANQGSEA. The V end was cut by 4 bases, the J end by 1 base, with 8 bases between. The CDR3 length is 12 residues. CDR3 coding DNA: TGCAGCGTTGGCCTGTGGTCCTACGAGCAGTACTTC. It translates to CSVGLWSYEQYF.

The chain employs TRBV20-1 and TRBJ1-4, with D unclear. The CDR3 is 14 residues long. Germline values: CDR1 DFQATT, CDR2 SNEGSKA (reference sequence). Trimming cost V 2 bases and J 4 bases, with 11 bases left between them. CDR3 DNA sequence: TGCAGTGCTAGACCTCGGGCGGGTAATGAAAAACTGTTTTTT. The encoded protein is CSARPRAGNEKLFF.

The chain has TRBV20-1 and TRBJ2-1; D not resolved. V lost 7 bases to trimming and J lost 8 bases, with 3 bases between them. Germline CDR1 and CDR2: DFQATT and SNEGSKA (reference sequence). The CDR3 is 8 amino acids. For the CDR3, the DNA is TGCAGTGTCTATGAGCAGTTCTTC. Amino acids: CSVYEQFF.

As for this clonotype: This may come from a read error, since a much larger clone is one base off. The rearrangement joins TRBV7-7 to TRBJ2-1, with a possible D match to TRBD1 (5 bases). The CDR3 totals 16 residues. Germline CDR1 SSHAT, CDR2 FNYEAQ (reference sequence). CDR3 residues: CASSLGQGFRPNEQLF. The CDR3, as DNA: TGTGCTAGCAGCTTGGGCCAGGGTTTCAGGCCTAATGAGCAGCTCTTC.

In this sample, this clonotype turned up many times. The chain joins TRBV5-6 to TRBJ2-2; TRBD2 aligns across 13 bases. The V gene end was trimmed by 4 bases and the J gene end by 7 bases; junction bases not matched to a gene: 7. This CDR3 region has 16 residues. Germline-derived CDR1 and CDR2 are SGHDT and YYEEEE. CDR3 sequence: CASSLGLAGSYGELFF. The CDR3 DNA follows: TGTGCCAGCAGCCTGGGACTAGCGGGATCCTACGGGGAGCTGTTTTTT.

The chain recombines TRBV24-1 with TRBJ1-4; 8 bases are a match to TRBD1. The CDR3 is made up of 14 amino acids. V was pared by 4 bases and J by 6 bases, with 3 bases of the junction left unmatched. Germline V gene data show CDR1 as KGHDR and CDR2 as SFDVKD. The CDR3 coding sequence is TGTGCCACCAGTGACTCGGACAGGGATGAAAAACTGTTTTTT. It specifies CATSDSDRDEKLFF.

The CDR3 reads CATSRVQGNYEQYF. The CDR3 DNA follows: TGTGCCACCAGCAGAGTACAGGGTAACTACGAGCAGTACTTC. The chain couples TRBV15 to TRBJ2-7; possible D gene TRBD1, 6 bases. Trimming pared 1 base from V and 3 bases from J, leaving 10 bases between. This CDR3 contains 14 residues. Germline CDR1 and CDR2: LNHNV and YYDKDF (reference sequence).

This chain connects TRBV24-1 to TRBJ2-2; D perhaps matches TRBD1 (6 bases). Germline V gene lookup returns CDR1 KGHDR and CDR2 SFDVKD. V was pared by 7 bases and J by 4 bases, with 12 bases between. CDR3 size: 14 residues. CDR3 sequence (DNA): TGTGCCACCAGCCCGGACAGAGCCACCGGGGAGCTGTTTTTT. Translating it yields CATSPDRATGELFF.

J is TRBJ1-5 and V is TRBV20-1; tentatively, D is TRBD1 (6 bases). The CDR3 consists of 14 residues. V lost 6 bases, J lost 4 bases, and 16 bases lay in between. Germline CDR1 DFQATT, CDR2 SNEGSKA (reference sequence). CDR3 bases: TGCAGTGCAGTTGGGGACACTGGAAATCAGCCCCAGCATTTT. This gives the protein CSAVGDTGNQPQHF.

The chain combines TRBV7-8 with TRBJ1-4; weak D call: TRBD1 (6 bases). CDR3 length: 13 residues. Germline V lookup: CDR1 SGHVS, CDR2 FQNEAQ. V lost 7 bases to trimming and J lost 7 bases, with 13 bases between them. CDR3: CASMRDMGEKLFF. Here the CDR3 DNA reads TGTGCCAGCATGAGGGACATGGGTGAAAAACTGTTTTTT.

This chain links TRBV10-3 with TRBJ2-3; 9 bases agree with TRBD1. V shed 3 bases, J shed 4 bases, and the junction held 11 bases outside the gene matches. The germline gives CDR1 ENHRY, CDR2 SYGVKD. This CDR3 has 17 residues. CDR3 sequence reads: CAISDREQGARADTQYF. The CDR3, as DNA: TGTGCCATCAGTGATAGAGAACAGGGGGCGCGGGCAGATACGCAGTATTTT.

There are many counts of this clonotype. The chain joins TRBV25-1 to TRBJ2-4; no definite D call. V lost 3 bases, J lost 8 bases, and 5 bases lay in between. CDR3 length equals 11 residues. Germline V gene sequence: CDR1 MGHDK, CDR2 SYGVNS. The CDR3 is CASSDGHIQYF. In DNA, the CDR3 is TGTGCCAGCAGTGATGGCCACATTCAGTACTTC.

This clonotype showed up just a few times. The chain combines TRBV5-6 with TRBJ1-6; D remains unclear. Trimming shortened V by 4 bases and J by 3 bases, and 11 bases separated the two germline ends. The length of the CDR3 is 15 residues. Germline values: CDR1 SGHDT, CDR2 YYEEEE. CDR3 DNA: TGTGCCAGCAGCAAGGCAGAAATCTATAATTCACCCCTCCACTTT. Its protein is CASSKAEIYNSPLHF.